The text below deals with one TCR beta chain. Its antigen is still unknown. Trimming took 9 bases from V and 2 from J, leaving 15 bases between them. Germline values: CDR1 SGHRS, CDR2 YFSETQ. The CDR3 runs 14 residues. The data originate from a study of CD8+ T cells in alopecia areata. At the level of the study: Treated patients were given 5 to 10 mg oral tofacitinib twice daily. Notes on the study in general: Sharing of TCR sequences between patients (possibly for HLA-related reasons) was less clear than in mice. Resident alphabeta T-cell populations of normal skin are likewise subject to sequencing in scalp samples.

RNA extraction and reverse transcription yielded cDNA as sequencing template. This table comes from immunoSEQ multiplex PCR, and its TCRdb copy is limited to in-frame clones, with some not included. The top ten clones hold roughly 6.5% of a sample with over 120,000 clones, about three fifths of them seen once. Alopecia areata patients provided lesional scalp punch biopsies and peripheral blood. The sequence derives from a human donor with alopecia areata. The chain carries TRBV5-1 and TRBJ2-1; possibly TRBD2 for D (6 bases). The sequenced sample was CD4+ T cells sorted from blood, obtained at week 0. CDR3 sequence reads: CATNPGGAYNEQFF. CDR3 bases: TGCGCCACTAACCCCGGGGGAGCCTACAATGAGCAGTTCTTC.